This record covers a single T cell receptor beta chain. Per the authors' pipeline: Amplification from reference gene primers served as the basis for estimated nucleated cell counts. Libraries were prepared by immunoSEQ multiplex PCR; TCRdb keeps only in-frame clonotypes and omits some of them. That table gives V, J and clone size, and the DNA gave D and trimming. The data show approximately 150,000 clones, about 86% seen once. This sample is drawn from a study of blood T cell repertoires in COVID-19. Study background: Material from acute and convalescent COVID-19 was sourced from the United States, Italy and Spain. Sources were T cells, B-cell-depleted T cells, or PBMCs; the material itself was cDNA or gDNA.

The germline V gene has CDR1 SGHDN and CDR2 FVKESK. V was pared by 6 bases and J by 2 bases, with 6 bases of the junction left unmatched. The CDR3 has 14 amino acids. Sequenced sample: peripheral blood. The sequence came from a human donor in a cohort sampled during active COVID-19. The chain combines TRBV14 with TRBJ2-7; the match to TRBD2 covers 8 bases. CDR3 region: CASSSGIKAYEQYF. Written as DNA, the CDR3 is TGTGCCAGCAGTAGCGGGATCAAAGCCTACGAGCAGTACTTC.